Below are 27 T cell receptor beta chains sequenced from a single sample in a study of blood T cell repertoires in COVID-19. TCRdb keeps only in-frame clones here, not all; method: immunoSEQ multiplex PCR. In the table there are about 140,000 clones, about 79% of which are singletons. Sequences were obtained from peripheral blood. The receptors shown here come from a woman over 75 with active or convalescent COVID-19.

This chain connects TRBV7-2 to TRBJ2-7; D perhaps matches TRBD2 (6 bases). Trimming removed 1 base from V and 3 bases from J, with 19 bases in between. CDR3 length: 17 amino acids. CDR1 is SGHTA, CDR2 FQGNSA, per germline. The CDR3 coding sequence is TGTGCCAGCAGCTTAGGTACCGGGGGTGGGACTCTCTACGAGCAGTACTTC. The encoded protein is CASSLGTGGGTLYEQYF.

The V call is TRBV15, the J call TRBJ1-5, with D possibly matching TRBD1 (6 bases). The V gene lost 3 bases and the J gene lost 9 bases, with 15 bases spanning the gap. Germline V gene sequence: CDR1 LNHNV, CDR2 YYDKDF (reference sequence). The CDR3 loop spans 14 amino acids. The CDR3 here is CATSRRGKDVPQHF. Here the CDR3 DNA reads TGTGCCACCAGCAGGAGGGGGAAGGATGTGCCCCAGCATTTT.

The gene calls are TRBV11-2 and TRBJ1-1; D is ambiguous. V gave up 0 bases and J gave up 5 bases, with 16 bases separating them. CDR1 is SGHAT and CDR2 is FQNNGV in the germline V gene. The CDR3 covers 16 residues. The CDR3 nucleotides read TGTGCCAGCAGCTTAGATCTCGCGCGGTTCTTTACTGAAGCTTTCTTT. Translated: CASSLDLARFFTEAFF.

V is TRBV5-1 and J is TRBJ2-2; possibly TRBD1 for D (7 bases). This CDR3 comprises 16 residues. V shed 1 base and J shed 3 bases, with 13 bases lying between them. In germline, CDR1 is SGHRS, CDR2 YFSETQ. The CDR3 DNA reads as TGCGCCAGCAGCTTGTCAGGGGGGCGCGACACCGGGGAGCTGTTTTTT. Amino acids: CASSLSGGRDTGELFF.

This rearrangement joins TRBV7-3 to TRBJ1-1; D might be TRBD1 (6 bases). Germline V gene data show CDR1 as SGHTA and CDR2 as FQGTGA. V lost 5 bases and J lost 1, with 11 bases in between. The CDR3 has 14 amino acids. The CDR3 DNA sequence: TGTGCCAGCAGCCCCACAGGGACGAACACTGAAGCTTTCTTT. It yields the protein CASSPTGTNTEAFF.

In this sample, this clone turned up once. The chain employs TRBV2 and TRBJ2-3; weak D call: TRBD1 (5 bases). V was pared by 7 bases and J by 2 bases, with 22 bases between. The germline gives CDR1 SNHLY, CDR2 FYNNEI. This CDR3 region has 17 residues. CDR3 coding DNA: TGTGCCAGCACCCCCTGGGTCGACAGAGCCCCCACAGATACGCAGTATTTT. Its translation is CASTPWVDRAPTDTQYF.

The V gene is TRBV23-1, the J gene TRBJ1-2, with D perhaps matching TRBD1 (5 bases). TRBV23-1 is designated an ORF whose function remains uncertain. V lost 1 base to trimming and J lost 9 bases, with 21 bases between them. The CDR3 runs to 16 residues. The CDR3 DNA reads TGCGCCAGCAGTCAATTATCCAGGCCCCAGGGATCCTGCTACACCTTC. This gives the protein CASSQLSRPQGSCYTF.

The chain recombines TRBV7-9 with TRBJ1-1, with 8 bases lining up with TRBD1. Germline CDR1 is SEHNR and CDR2 is FQNEAQ (reference sequence). V shed 4 bases and J 10 bases; nucleotides not matched to a gene: 8. This CDR3 region has 13 residues. The chain's CDR3 is CASSSGQGGPAFF. CDR3 bases: TGTGCCAGCAGCTCCGGACAGGGCGGTCCAGCTTTCTTT.

This chain joins TRBV7-2 and TRBJ1-4, with 9 bases identical to TRBD1. Unmatched junction bases numbered 1, after V lost 0 bases and J lost 5 bases. The germline V gene encodes CDR1 SGHTA and CDR2 FQGNSA. This CDR3 region has 15 residues. The CDR3 DNA sequence: TGTGCCAGCAGCTTAGCCGGGACAGGGAATGAAAAACTGTTTTTT. Translated, it gives CASSLAGTGNEKLFF.

The chain couples TRBV4-1 to TRBJ1-1, with D perhaps matching TRBD1 (5 bases). CDR3 length: 13 residues. The V and J ends lost 4 bases and 3 bases respectively, with 9 bases between them. Germline CDR1 and CDR2: MGHRA and YSYEKL. The CDR3: CASSLRGDTEAFF. DNA for the CDR3: TGCGCCAGCAGCCTCCGGGGGGACACTGAAGCTTTCTTT.

The chain uses TRBV28 and TRBJ1-5, with 12 positions matching TRBD1. The junction had 7 bases not matched to a gene; V was cut back by 5 bases and J by 5 bases. Germline values: CDR1 MDHEN, CDR2 SYDVKM. The CDR3 spans 16 residues. The CDR3 nucleotides are TGTGCCAGCAGTCCCAAGGGACAGGGGGCCTATCAGCCCCAGCATTTT. Translating gives CASSPKGQGAYQPQHF.

The sample holds many counts of this clone. The gene calls are TRBV5-1 and TRBJ1-2; no clear D. There are 13 residues in the CDR3. Looked up from germline, CDR1 is SGHRS and CDR2 is YFSETQ. V shed 0 bases and J shed 12 bases, with 15 bases lying between them. CDR3 protein: CASSLEGTTADTF. CDR3 DNA sequence: TGCGCCAGCAGCTTGGAAGGAACCACGGCGGACACCTTC.

CDR3 sequence reads: CASSLTRVGAFF. In DNA form, the CDR3 reads TGTGCCAGCAGTTTAACCAGGGTTGGGGCTTTCTTT. This sequence joins TRBV12-3 or TRBV12-4 and TRBJ1-1; D may be TRBD1 (5 bases). This CDR3 has 12 amino acids. The ends were cut back, 2 bases at V and 11 bases at J, with 12 bases in the middle.

The CDR3 DNA is TGTGCCAGTGGACTATTCGTTAGCACAGATACGCAGTATTTT. Translating gives CASGLFVSTDTQYF. The genes are TRBV19 and TRBJ2-3; tentatively, D is TRBD2 (6 bases). Deletions cut 8 bases from V and 0 bases from J, with 12 bases between. The germline V gene has CDR1 LNHDA and CDR2 SQIVND (reference sequence). There are 14 residues in the CDR3. The entire variable domain, with the rest obtained from reference TRBV19 and TRBJ2-3, is as follows: DGGITQSPKYLFRKEGQNVTLSCEQNLNHDAMYWYRQDPGQGLRLIYYSQIVNDFQKGDIAEGYSVSREKKESFPLTVTSAQKNPTAFYLCASGLFVSTDTQYFGPGTRLTVL.

The CDR3 sequence: CASSIDERTEAFF. CDR3 nucleotides: TGTGCCAGTAGTATAGATGAGAGAACTGAAGCTTTCTTT. The V gene is TRBV19, the J gene TRBJ1-1, with D hard to call. The germline gives CDR1 LNHDA, CDR2 SQIVND (reference sequence). CDR3 length: 13 amino acids. V was trimmed by 0 bases and J by 5 bases, leaving 7 bases between them.

This chain connects TRBV6-1 to TRBJ2-7, with a tentative D call TRBD1 (5 bases). This CDR3 comprises 14 residues. Germline V CDR1 and CDR2: MNHNS, SASEGT. V shed 2 bases and J shed 6 bases, with 14 bases lying between them. This CDR3 reads CASSENGRDGEQYF. CDR3 coding DNA: TGTGCCAGCAGTGAAAATGGCAGGGATGGCGAGCAGTACTTC.

This chain joins TRBV29-1 and TRBJ1-2; tentative D call: TRBD1 (5 bases). CDR1 is SQVTM, CDR2 ANQGSEA, per germline. Trimming took off 2 bases at V and 5 bases at J, with 15 bases between the two ends. There are 14 residues in the CDR3. CDR3 loop: CSVEQQGSFYGYTF. The CDR3 nucleotides read TGCAGCGTTGAACAGCAGGGTTCTTTTTATGGCTACACCTTC.

This clone was recorded a few times. V and J are TRBV9 and TRBJ1-2, with 7 bases aligning to TRBD1. The V and J ends lost 3 bases and 2 bases, in that order; junction bases with no gene match: 13. CDR3 length equals 17 residues. Germline V lookup: CDR1 SGDLS, CDR2 YYNGEE. The CDR3 reads CASSGTGQRNSNYGYTF. The DNA for the CDR3 is TGTGCCAGCAGCGGAACGGGACAGCGGAATTCCAACTATGGCTACACCTTC.

This chain connects TRBV2 to TRBJ1-6; D not certain. This CDR3 region has 16 residues. The germline V and J ends were trimmed by 7 bases and 10 bases, with 23 bases remaining between them. CDR1 and CDR2 (germline): SNHLY, FYNNEI. The CDR3 here is CASTEDTGKLGSPLHF. The DNA of the CDR3 is TGTGCCAGCACCGAGGATACGGGAAAGTTGGGATCACCCCTCCACTTT.

This clone was seen a single time. The CDR3 loop is CASSLRLGETQYF. CDR3 nucleotides: TGTGCCAGCAGTTTACGACTAGGCGAGACCCAGTACTTC. The chain links TRBV6-6 to TRBJ2-5, with D perhaps matching TRBD2 (6 bases). V lost 4 bases to trimming and J lost 5 bases, with 11 bases between them. The CDR3 extends over 13 amino acids. CDR1 MNHNY and CDR2 SVGAGI come from the germline V gene (reference sequence).

The chain combines TRBV28 with TRBJ1-3; unclear D gene. Trimming cost V 6 bases and J 5 bases, with 14 bases left between them. The CDR3 loop spans 14 amino acids. Germline V gene data show CDR1 as MDHEN and CDR2 as SYDVKM. CDR3 residues: CASSPTQLRNTIYF. In DNA form, the CDR3 reads TGTGCCAGCAGCCCCACGCAACTGAGAAACACCATATATTTT.

The chain couples TRBV19 to TRBJ2-5; 9 bases agree with TRBD2. Germline V gene data show CDR1 as LNHDA and CDR2 as SQIVND (reference sequence). The length of the CDR3 is 12 residues. The ends lost 6 bases at V and 4 bases at J; junction bases unmatched: 0. CDR3 in amino acids: CASRGLAETQYF. Written as DNA, the CDR3 is TGTGCCAGTAGGGGACTAGCAGAGACCCAGTACTTC.

This clone turned up a few times. The chain joins TRBV6-5 to TRBJ2-7, with TRBD2 as a possible D gene (7 bases). Trimming removed 5 bases from V and 2 bases from J, with 16 bases in between. This CDR3 contains 15 residues. CDR1 is MNHEY, CDR2 SVGAGI, per germline. CDR3: CASSPRQAGAYEQYF. CDR3 coding DNA: TGTGCCAGCAGTCCCCGACAGGCGGGGGCCTACGAGCAGTACTTC.

The chain recombines TRBV5-1 with TRBJ2-7, with 10 bases identical to TRBD1. Germline CDR1 reads SGHRS; CDR2 reads YFSETQ. CDR3 size: 14 residues. With V trimmed by 4 bases and J by 1 base, 2 bases remained unmatched. The CDR3 loop reads CASSTGQGSYEQYF. The CDR3 DNA follows: TGCGCCAGCAGCACGGGACAGGGGTCCTACGAGCAGTACTTC.

The rearrangement uses TRBV7-2 and TRBJ2-5, with D perhaps matching TRBD1 (6 bases). CDR3 size: 16 residues. CDR1 SGHTA and CDR2 FQGNSA come from the germline V gene. Trimming removed 2 bases from V and 0 bases from J, with 13 bases in between. CDR3 nucleotide sequence: TGTGCCAGCAGCTTATCCCCACAGGGTAACCAAGAGACCCAGTACTTC. This gives the protein CASSLSPQGNQETQYF.

The V call is TRBV7-9, the J call TRBJ2-1, with a tentative D call TRBD1 (5 bases). CDR1 and CDR2 (germline): SEHNR, FQNEAQ (reference sequence). V gave up 4 bases and J gave up 7 bases, with 11 bases separating them. This CDR3 is 13 amino acids long. This CDR3 reads CASSSAGWNEQFF. The CDR3 bases are TGTGCCAGCAGCTCGGCAGGGTGGAATGAGCAGTTCTTC. The full variable domain, its missing parts supplied by reference TRBV7-9 and TRBJ2-1, is DTGVSQNPRHKITKRGQNVTFRCDPISEHNRLYWYRQTLGQGPEFLTYFQNEAQLEKSRLLSDRFSAERPKGSFSTLEIQRTEQGDSAMYLCASSSAGWNEQFFGPGTRLTVL.

J is TRBJ1-2 and V is TRBV6-5; 7 nucleotides line up with TRBD1. CDR1 is MNHEY and CDR2 is SVGAGI in the germline V gene. J lost 4 bases, V lost 6 bases, and 8 bases had no gene match. There are 14 residues in the CDR3. The CDR3 DNA reads TGTGCCAGCAGAACACCACAGGGGCCCTATGGCTACACCTTC. Its translation: CASRTPQGPYGYTF.